This TCR beta chain was found in a study of blood T cell repertoires in COVID-19. Only in-frame clones appear in the TCRdb table, and some are missing; sequencing was by immunoSEQ multiplex PCR. The sample has 150,000 to 250,000 clones; approximately 83% are singletons. The receptor's source is a man aged 40-50 years who had recovered from COVID-19. The sample taken for sequencing was PBMCs or T cells enriched from blood (not recorded which).

CDR3 DNA: TGTGCCAGCAGTTATAAATACTCTGGAAACACCATATATTTT. Amino acids: CASSYKYSGNTIYF. V is TRBV6-5 and J is TRBJ1-3, with D unclear. Germline lookup yields CDR1 MNHEY and CDR2 SVGAGI. This CDR3 comprises 14 residues. The V end lost 3 bases, the J end lost 0 bases, and 6 bases lay between the germline ends.